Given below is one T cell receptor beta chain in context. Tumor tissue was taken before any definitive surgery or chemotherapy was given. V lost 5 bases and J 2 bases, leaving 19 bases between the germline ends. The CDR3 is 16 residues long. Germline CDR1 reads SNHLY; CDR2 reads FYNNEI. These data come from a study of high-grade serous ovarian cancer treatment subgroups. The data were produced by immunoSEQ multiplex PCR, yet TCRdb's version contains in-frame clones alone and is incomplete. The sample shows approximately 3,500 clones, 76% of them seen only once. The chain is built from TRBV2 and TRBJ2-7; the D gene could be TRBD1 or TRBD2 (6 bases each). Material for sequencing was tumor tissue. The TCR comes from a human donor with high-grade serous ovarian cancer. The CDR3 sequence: CASSSFGRGGPYEQYF. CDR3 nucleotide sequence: TGTGCCAGCAGTTCCTTTGGCAGGGGAGGCCCCTACGAGCAGTACTTC.